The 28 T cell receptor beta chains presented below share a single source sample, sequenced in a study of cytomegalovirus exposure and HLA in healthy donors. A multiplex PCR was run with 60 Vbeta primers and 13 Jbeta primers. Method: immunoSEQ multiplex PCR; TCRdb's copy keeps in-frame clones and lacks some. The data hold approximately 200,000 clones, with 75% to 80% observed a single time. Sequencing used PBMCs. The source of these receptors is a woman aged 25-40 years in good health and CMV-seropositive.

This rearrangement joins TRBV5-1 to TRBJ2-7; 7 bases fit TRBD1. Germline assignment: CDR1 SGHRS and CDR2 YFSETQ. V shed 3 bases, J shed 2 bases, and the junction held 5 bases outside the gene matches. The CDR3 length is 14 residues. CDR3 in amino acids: CASSSSGGPYEQYF. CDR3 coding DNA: TGCGCCAGCAGCTCGTCAGGGGGTCCCTACGAGCAGTACTTC.

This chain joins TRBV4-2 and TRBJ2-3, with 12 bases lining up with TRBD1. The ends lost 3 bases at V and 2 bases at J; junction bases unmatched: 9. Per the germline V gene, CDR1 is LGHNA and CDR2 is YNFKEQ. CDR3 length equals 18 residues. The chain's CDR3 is CASSQPGQGAMATDTQYF. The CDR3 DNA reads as TGTGCCAGCAGCCAGCCGGGACAGGGGGCGATGGCCACAGATACGCAGTATTTT.

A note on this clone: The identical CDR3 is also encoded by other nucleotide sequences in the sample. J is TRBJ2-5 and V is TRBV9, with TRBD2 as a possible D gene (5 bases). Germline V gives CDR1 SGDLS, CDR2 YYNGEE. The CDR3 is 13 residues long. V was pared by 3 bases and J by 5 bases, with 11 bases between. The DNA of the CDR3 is TGTGCCAGCAGCGCCGGGGTCGTGGAGACCCAGTACTTC. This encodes CASSAGVVETQYF.

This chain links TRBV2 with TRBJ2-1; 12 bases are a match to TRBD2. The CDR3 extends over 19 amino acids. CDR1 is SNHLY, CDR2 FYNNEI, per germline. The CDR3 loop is CATPDPGLAGVSSYNEQFF. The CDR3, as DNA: TGTGCTACACCCGACCCGGGACTAGCGGGCGTGAGCTCCTACAATGAGCAGTTCTTC.

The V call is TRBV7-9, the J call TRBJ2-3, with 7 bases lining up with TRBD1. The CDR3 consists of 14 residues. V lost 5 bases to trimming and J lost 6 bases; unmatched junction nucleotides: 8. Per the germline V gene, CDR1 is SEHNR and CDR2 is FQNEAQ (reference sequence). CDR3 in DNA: TGTGCCAGCAGCCCCCTCGGACAGGCGGATACGCAGTATTTT. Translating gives CASSPLGQADTQYF.

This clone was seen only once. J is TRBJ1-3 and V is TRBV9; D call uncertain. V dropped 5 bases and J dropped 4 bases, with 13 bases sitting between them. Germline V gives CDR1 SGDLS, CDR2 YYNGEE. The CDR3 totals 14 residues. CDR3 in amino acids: CASRGPSIGNTIYF. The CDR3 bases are TGTGCCAGCAGGGGTCCTAGCATAGGAAACACCATATATTTT. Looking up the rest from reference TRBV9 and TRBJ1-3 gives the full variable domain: DSGVTQTPKHLITATGQRVTLRCSPRSGDLSVYWYQQSLDQGLQFLIQYYNGEERAKGNILERFSAQQFPDLHSELNLSSLELGDSALYFCASRGPSIGNTIYFGEGSWLTVV.

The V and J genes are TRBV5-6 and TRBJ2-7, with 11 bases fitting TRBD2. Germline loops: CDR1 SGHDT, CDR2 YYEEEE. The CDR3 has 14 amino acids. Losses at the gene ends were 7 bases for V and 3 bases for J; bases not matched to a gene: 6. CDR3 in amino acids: CASATSGSFYEQYF. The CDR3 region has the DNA TGTGCCAGCGCCACTAGCGGGAGCTTCTACGAGCAGTACTTC.

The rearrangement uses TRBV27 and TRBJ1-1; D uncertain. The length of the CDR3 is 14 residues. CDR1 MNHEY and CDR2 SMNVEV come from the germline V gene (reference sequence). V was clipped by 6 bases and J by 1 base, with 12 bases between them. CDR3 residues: CASSYLAGNTEAFF. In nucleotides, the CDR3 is TGTGCCAGCAGCTACCTGGCGGGGAACACTGAAGCTTTCTTT.

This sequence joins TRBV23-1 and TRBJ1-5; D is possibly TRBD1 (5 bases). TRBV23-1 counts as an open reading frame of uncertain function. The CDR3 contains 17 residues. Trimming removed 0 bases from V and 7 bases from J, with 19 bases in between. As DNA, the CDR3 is TGCGCCAGCAGTCAATCAGGACAAGGAGGGGTAGCGCAGCCCCAGCATTTT. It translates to CASSQSGQGGVAQPQHF.

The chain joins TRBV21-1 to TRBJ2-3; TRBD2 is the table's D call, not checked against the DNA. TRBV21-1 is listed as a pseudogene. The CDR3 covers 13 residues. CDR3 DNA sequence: TGTGCCAGCAGCAAAAGGAGCCCCGATACGCAGTATTTT. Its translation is CASSKRSPDTQYF.

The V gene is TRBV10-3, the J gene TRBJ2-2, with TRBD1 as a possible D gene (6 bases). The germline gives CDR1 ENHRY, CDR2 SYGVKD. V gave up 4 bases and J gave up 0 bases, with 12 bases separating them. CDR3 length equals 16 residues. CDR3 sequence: CAISGHGTTNTGELFF. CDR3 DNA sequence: TGTGCCATCAGTGGGCACGGGACAACGAACACCGGGGAGCTGTTTTTT.

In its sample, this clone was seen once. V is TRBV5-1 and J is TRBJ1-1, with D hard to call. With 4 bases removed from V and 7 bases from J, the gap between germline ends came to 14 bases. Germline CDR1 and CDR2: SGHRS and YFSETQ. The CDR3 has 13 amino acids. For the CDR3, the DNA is TGCGCCAGCAGCGAACGGGAAGCCCGTGAAGCTTTCTTT. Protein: CASSEREAREAFF.

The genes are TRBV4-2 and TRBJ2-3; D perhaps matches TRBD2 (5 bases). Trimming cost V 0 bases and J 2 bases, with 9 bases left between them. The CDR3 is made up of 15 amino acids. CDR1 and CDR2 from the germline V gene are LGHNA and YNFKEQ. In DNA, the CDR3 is TGTGCCAGCAGCCAAGAGCCAGCGGTCACAGATACGCAGTATTTT. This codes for CASSQEPAVTDTQYF.

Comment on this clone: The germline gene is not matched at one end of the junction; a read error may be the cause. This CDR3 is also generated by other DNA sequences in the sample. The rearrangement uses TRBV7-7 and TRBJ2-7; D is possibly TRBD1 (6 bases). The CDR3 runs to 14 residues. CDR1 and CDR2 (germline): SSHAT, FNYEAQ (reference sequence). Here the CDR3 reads CASSPDRSSYEQYF. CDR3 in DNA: TGTGCTAGCAGCCCCGACAGGAGCTCCTACGAGCAGTACTTC.

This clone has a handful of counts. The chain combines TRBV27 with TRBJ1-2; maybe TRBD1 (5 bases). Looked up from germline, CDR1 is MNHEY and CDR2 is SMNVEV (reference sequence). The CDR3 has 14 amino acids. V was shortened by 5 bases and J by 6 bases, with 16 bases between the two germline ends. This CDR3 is CASSAYRGSDGYTF. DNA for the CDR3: TGTGCCAGCAGTGCCTACCGGGGGAGCGATGGCTACACCTTC.

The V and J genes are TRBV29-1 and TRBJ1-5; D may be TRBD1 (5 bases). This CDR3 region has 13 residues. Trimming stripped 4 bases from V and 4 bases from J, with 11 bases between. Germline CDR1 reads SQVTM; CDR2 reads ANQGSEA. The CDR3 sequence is CSVGVQDNQPQHF. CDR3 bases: TGCAGCGTTGGTGTACAGGATAATCAGCCCCAGCATTTT.

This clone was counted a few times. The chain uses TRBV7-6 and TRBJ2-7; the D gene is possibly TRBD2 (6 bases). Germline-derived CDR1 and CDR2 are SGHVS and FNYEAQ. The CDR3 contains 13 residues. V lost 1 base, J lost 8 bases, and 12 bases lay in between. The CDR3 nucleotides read TGTGCCAGCAGCTTAGAAGGTCGGGGGAAGCAGTACTTC. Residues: CASSLEGRGKQYF.

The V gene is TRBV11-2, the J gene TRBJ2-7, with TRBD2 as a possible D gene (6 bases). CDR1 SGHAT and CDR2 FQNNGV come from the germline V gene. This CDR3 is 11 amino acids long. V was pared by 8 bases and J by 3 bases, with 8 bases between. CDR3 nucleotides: TGTGCCAGCGGGGGGAACTACGAGCAGTACTTC. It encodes CASGGNYEQYF.

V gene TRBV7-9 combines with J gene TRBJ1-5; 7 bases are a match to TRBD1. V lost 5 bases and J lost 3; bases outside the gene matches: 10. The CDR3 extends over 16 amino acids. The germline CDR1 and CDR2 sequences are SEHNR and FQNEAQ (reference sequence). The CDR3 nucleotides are TGTGCCAGCAGCCCGCCCGATACAGGGGACAATCAGCCCCAGCATTTT. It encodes CASSPPDTGDNQPQHF.

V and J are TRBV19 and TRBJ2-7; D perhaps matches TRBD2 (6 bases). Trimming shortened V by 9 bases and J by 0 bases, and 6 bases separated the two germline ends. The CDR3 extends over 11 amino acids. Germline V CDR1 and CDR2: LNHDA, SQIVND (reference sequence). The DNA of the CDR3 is TGTGCCAGCGGGAGCTCCTACGAGCAGTACTTC. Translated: CASGSSYEQYF.

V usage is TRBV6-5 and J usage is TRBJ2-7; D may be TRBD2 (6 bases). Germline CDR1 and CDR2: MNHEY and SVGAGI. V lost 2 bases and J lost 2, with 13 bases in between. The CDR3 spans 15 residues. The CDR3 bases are TGTGCCAGCAGTTACGGTGTGGGAGGCCCCTACGAGCAGTACTTC. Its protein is CASSYGVGGPYEQYF.

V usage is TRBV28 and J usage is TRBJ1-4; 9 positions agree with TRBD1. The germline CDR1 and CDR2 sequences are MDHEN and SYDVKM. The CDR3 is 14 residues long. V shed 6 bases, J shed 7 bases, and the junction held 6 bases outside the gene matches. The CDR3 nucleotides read TGTGCCAGCAGCCTAGACAGGGGGTTTGAAAAACTGTTTTTT. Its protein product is CASSLDRGFEKLFF.

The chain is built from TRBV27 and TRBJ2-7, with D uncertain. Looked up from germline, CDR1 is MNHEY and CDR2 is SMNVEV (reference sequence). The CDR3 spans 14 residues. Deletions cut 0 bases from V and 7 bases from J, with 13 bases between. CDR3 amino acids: CASSLSSRPLEQYF. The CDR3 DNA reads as TGTGCCAGCAGTTTATCCTCCCGTCCTCTGGAGCAGTACTTC.

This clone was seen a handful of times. CDR3 sequence reads: CATLYGLDEQFF. The CDR3 bases are TGTGCCACCCTCTATGGACTAGATGAGCAGTTCTTC. The chain couples TRBV6-1 to TRBJ2-1; 7 bases line up with TRBD2. J lost 8 bases, V lost 10 bases, and 8 bases had no gene match. CDR3 length: 12 residues. Per germline, CDR1 MNHNS and CDR2 SASEGT.

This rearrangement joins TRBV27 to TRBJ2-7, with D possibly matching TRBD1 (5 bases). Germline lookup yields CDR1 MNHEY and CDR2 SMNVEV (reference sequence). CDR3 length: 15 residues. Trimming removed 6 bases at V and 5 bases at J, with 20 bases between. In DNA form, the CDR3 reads TGTGCCAGCAGGACCTGGGTGGGGCAGTACAACGAGCAGTACTTC. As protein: CASRTWVGQYNEQYF.

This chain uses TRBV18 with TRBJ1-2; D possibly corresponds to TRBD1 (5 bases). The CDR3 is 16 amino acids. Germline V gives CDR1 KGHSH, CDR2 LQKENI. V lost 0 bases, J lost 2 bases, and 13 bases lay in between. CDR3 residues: CASSPPAGFGNYGYTF. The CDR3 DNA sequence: TGTGCCAGCTCACCACCGGCAGGGTTTGGGAACTATGGCTACACCTTC.

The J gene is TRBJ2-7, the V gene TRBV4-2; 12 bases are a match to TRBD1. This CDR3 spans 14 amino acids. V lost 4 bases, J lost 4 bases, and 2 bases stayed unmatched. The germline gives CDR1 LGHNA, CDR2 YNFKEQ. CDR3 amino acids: CASSRDRGLYEQYF. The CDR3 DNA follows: TGTGCCAGCAGCCGGGACAGGGGGCTTTACGAGCAGTACTTC.

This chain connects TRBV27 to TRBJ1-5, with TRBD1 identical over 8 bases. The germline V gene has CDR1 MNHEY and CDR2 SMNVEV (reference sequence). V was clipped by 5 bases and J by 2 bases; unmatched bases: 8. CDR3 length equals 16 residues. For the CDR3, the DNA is TGTGCCAGCAGTGCGGACAGGGCCTGGGGCAATCAGCCCCAGCATTTT. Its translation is CASSADRAWGNQPQHF.